This T cell receptor (beta chain) comes out of a study of breast tumors, draining lymph nodes, adjacent tissues. General observations from the study: Luminal-like breast cancer showed significantly higher tumor–nontumor repertoire similarity than basal-like. The data were judged consistent with most tumor T cells coming from lymph node and expanding in tumor. Tumors had less TCR diversity than lymph nodes, more than nontumor tissue.

As concerns this clonotype: Antigen: not known.

Axillary draining lymph nodes of breast cancer patients supplied the node samples. Trimming took 1 base from V and 0 from J; bases not matched to a gene: 6. Germline-derived CDR1 and CDR2 are SGHTA and FQGNSA. This CDR3 spans 17 amino acids. TCRdb passed the multiplex PCR reads through MiXCR, listing each CDR3 protein once. In the table there are over 130,000 distinct CDR3 sequences, about 31% of which are singletons. The J gene is TRBJ1-1, the V gene TRBV7-2, with 9 bases lining up with TRBD1. The clonotype originates from a female donor with breast cancer. Some clones in this sample may be carry-over from other donors' samples. Source material: axillary lymph node tissue. The CDR3 is CASSLVGTGIMNTEAFF. The CDR3 DNA is TGTGCCAGCAGCTTAGTCGGGACAGGGATTATGAACACTGAAGCTTTCTTT.